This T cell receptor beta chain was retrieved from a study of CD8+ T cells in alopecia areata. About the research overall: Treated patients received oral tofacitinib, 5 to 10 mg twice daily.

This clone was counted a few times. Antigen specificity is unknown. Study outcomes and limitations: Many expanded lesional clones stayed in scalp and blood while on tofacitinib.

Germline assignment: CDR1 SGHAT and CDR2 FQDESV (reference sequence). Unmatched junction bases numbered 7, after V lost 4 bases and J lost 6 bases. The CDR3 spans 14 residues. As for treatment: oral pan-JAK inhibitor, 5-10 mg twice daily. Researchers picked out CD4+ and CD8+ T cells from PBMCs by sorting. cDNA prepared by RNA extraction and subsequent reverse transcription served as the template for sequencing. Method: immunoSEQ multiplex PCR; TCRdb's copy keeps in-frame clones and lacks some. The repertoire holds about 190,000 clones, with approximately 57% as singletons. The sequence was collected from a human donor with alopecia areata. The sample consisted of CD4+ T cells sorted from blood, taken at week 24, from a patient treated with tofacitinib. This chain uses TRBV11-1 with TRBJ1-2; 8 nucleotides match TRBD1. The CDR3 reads CASSSQRTGNGYTF. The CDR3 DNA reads TGTGCCAGCAGCTCCCAGCGGACAGGGAATGGCTACACCTTC.